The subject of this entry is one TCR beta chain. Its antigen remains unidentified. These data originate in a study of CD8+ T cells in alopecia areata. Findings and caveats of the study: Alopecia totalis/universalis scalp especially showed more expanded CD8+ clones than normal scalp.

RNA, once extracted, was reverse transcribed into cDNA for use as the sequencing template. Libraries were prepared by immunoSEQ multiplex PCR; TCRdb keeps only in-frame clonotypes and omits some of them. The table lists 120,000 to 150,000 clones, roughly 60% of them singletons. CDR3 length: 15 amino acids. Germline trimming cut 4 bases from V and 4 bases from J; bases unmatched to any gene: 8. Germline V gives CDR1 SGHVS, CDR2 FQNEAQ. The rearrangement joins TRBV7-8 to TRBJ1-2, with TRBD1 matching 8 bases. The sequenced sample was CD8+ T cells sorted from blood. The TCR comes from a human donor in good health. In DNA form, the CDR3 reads TGTGCCAGCAGCTCCGGACAGGGATACGCCTATGGCTACACCTTC. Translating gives CASSSGQGYAYGYTF.